These T cell receptor beta chains were read from a single sample in a study of CD8 T cells in ankylosing spondylitis. TCRdb processed the 5' RACE reads anew with MiXCR; each CDR3 protein has one entry. The sample lists 450,000 to 550,000 distinct CDR3 sequences, less than 6% occurring once. The specimen sequenced was blood, either unsorted or a sorted T cell fraction (not recorded which). The source of these receptors is a male donor with ankylosing spondylitis. Both conserved end residues are part of each CDR3. The D gene is left open where the match is weak. Size is omitted from some rows. Given values are once, few, many or a class for expanded clones.

few,TRBV7-9,TRBJ2-1,TRBD1,CASSLGQGVNNEQFF,TGTGCCAGCAGCTTAGGCCAGGGGGTAAACAATGAGCAGTTCTTC
few,TRBV5-1,TRBJ2-5,TRBD1,CASSLGLTGGAGETQYF,TGCGCCAGCAGCTTGGGATTGACAGGGGGCGCCGGGGAGACCCAGTACTTC
NA,TRBV20-1,TRBJ1-6,NA,CSARDQGRHSPLHF,TGCAGTGCTAGAGATCAGGGGAGGCATTCACCCCTCCACTTT
many,TRBV12-3/TRBV12-4,TRBJ2-1,NA,CASTIASAAYNEQFF,TGTGCCAGCACAATAGCCTCGGCGGCTTACAATGAGCAGTTCTTC
NA,TRBV4-1,TRBJ2-7,TRBD1,CASSLYWTGKHEQYF,TGCGCCAGCAGCTTATATTGGACAGGGAAACACGAGCAGTACTTC
NA,TRBV6-2/TRBV6-3,TRBJ2-1,TRBD1,CASSYDRGYPEQFF,TGTGCCAGCAGTTACGACAGGGGATATCCTGAGCAGTTCTTC
few,TRBV11-3,TRBJ1-4,TRBD1,CASSLERDRVPFVTGATNEKLFF,TGTGCCAGCAGCTTAGAGAGGGACAGGGTCCCCTTTGTAACGGGTGCAACTAATGAAAAACTGTTTTTT
NA,TRBV6-1,TRBJ2-3,NA,CASSPHGEGDTQYF,TGTGCCAGCAGCCCCCACGGGGAAGGAGATACGCAGTATTTT
many,TRBV7-2,TRBJ2-7,TRBD2,CASSYRLAGSYEQYF,TGTGCCAGCAGCTACCGACTAGCGGGCTCCTACGAGCAGTACTTC
many,TRBV9,TRBJ1-5,NA,CASSAYSNQPQHF,TGTGCCAGCAGCGCCTACAGCAATCAGCCCCAGCATTTT
few,TRBV18,TRBJ2-4,TRBD1,CASSSDRGLNIQYF,TGTGCCAGCTCATCGGACAGGGGGCTAAACATTCAGTACTTC
many,TRBV11-2,TRBJ1-1,TRBD1,CASSRDSPLNTEAFF,TGTGCCAGCAGCCGGGACAGTCCCCTGAACACTGAAGCTTTCTTT
many,TRBV7-8,TRBJ1-3,NA,CASSLFGRASGNTIYF,TGTGCCAGCAGCTTATTTGGCAGGGCCTCTGGAAACACCATATATTTT
many,TRBV7-2,TRBJ1-6,TRBD1,CASSATGGTPLHF,TGTGCCAGCAGCGCGACAGGGGGCACACCCCTCCACTTT
many,TRBV9,TRBJ2-5,NA,CASSVARQGGRETQYF,TGTGCCAGCAGCGTAGCTCGGCAGGGGGGAAGGGAGACCCAGTACTTC
many,TRBV28,TRBJ2-7,NA,CASRQTSYEQYF,TGTGCCAGCAGACAGACTTCCTACGAGCAGTACTTC
many,TRBV12-3/TRBV12-4,TRBJ1-5,TRBD1,CASSNTGGGQPQHF,TGTGCCAGCAGTAACACAGGGGGAGGTCAGCCCCAGCATTTT
many,TRBV4-3,TRBJ2-3,NA,CASSPNERVTDTQYF,TGCGCCAGCAGCCCGAACGAGCGGGTTACAGATACGCAGTATTTT
few,TRBV4-3,TRBJ2-1,TRBD2,CASSQGGGSSYNEQFF,TGCGCCAGCAGCCAAGGGGGGGGGTCCTCCTACAATGAGCAGTTCTTC
NA,TRBV29-1,TRBJ2-3,NA,CSVVHQGGVDTQYF,TGCAGCGTTGTCCACCAAGGGGGAGTAGATACGCAGTATTTT
many,TRBV29-1,TRBJ2-3,NA,CSVGLTDTQYF,TGCAGCGTGGGCCTCACAGATACGCAGTATTTT
many,TRBV4-3,TRBJ2-2,TRBD2,CASSHYLAAGANTGELFF,TGCGCCAGCAGCCACTACCTAGCGGCGGGGGCGAACACCGGGGAGCTGTTTTTT
NA,TRBV19,TRBJ2-1,TRBD2,CASSMRTSGSDEQFF,TGTGCCAGTAGTATGCGGACTAGCGGGAGTGATGAGCAGTTCTTC
many,TRBV20-1,TRBJ2-3,NA,CSARPPPGVRQYF,TGCAGTGCTAGGCCGCCCCCGGGAGTGAGGCAGTATTTT
few,TRBV18,TRBJ1-6,NA,CASSPRQRYNSPLHF,TGTGCCAGCTCACCACGACAGCGCTATAATTCACCCCTCCACTTT
many,TRBV4-3,TRBJ2-7,NA,CASSQEDGTYEQYF,TGCGCCAGCAGCCAAGAGGACGGTACCTACGAGCAGTACTTC
many,TRBV6-1,TRBJ2-5,TRBD2,CASSERLAGAGETQYF,TGTGCCAGCAGTGAAAGACTAGCGGGAGCAGGAGAGACCCAGTACTTC
many,TRBV7-6,TRBJ2-7,NA,CASSLGPGLEQYF,TGTGCCAGCAGCTTAGGGCCGGGTCTCGAGCAGTACTTC
many,TRBV5-1,TRBJ2-2,NA,CASSFGYTGELFF,TGCGCCAGCAGCTTTGGATACACCGGGGAGCTGTTTTTT
few,TRBV7-2,TRBJ2-5,TRBD2,CASSSPLLAGSETQYF,TGTGCCAGCAGCTCCCCCCTCTTAGCGGGTAGTGAGACCCAGTACTTC
many,TRBV29-1,TRBJ1-1,NA,CSVESPMNTEAFF,TGCAGCGTTGAAAGTCCGATGAACACTGAAGCTTTCTTT
NA,TRBV13,TRBJ2-3,NA,CASRSHRVKHNTDTQYF,TGTGCCAGCAGGAGCCACAGGGTGAAGCATAACACAGATACGCAGTATTTT
many,TRBV5-1,TRBJ2-7,NA,CASSLATRSEQYF,TGCGCCAGCAGCTTGGCGACTAGAAGCGAGCAGTACTTC
many,TRBV4-2,TRBJ1-2,NA,CASSPPYSNYGYTF,TGTGCCAGCAGCCCCCCCTACTCTAACTATGGCTACACCTTC
many,TRBV7-8,TRBJ2-2,TRBD2,CASSLGRLAGGRGGELFF,TGTGCCAGCAGCTTAGGGAGACTAGCGGGAGGCCGGGGCGGGGAGCTGTTTTTT
many,TRBV12-3/TRBV12-4,TRBJ1-2,NA,CASSLGLNGGYTF,TGTGCCAGCAGTTTAGGGTTGAACGGAGGCTACACCTTC
many,TRBV7-9,TRBJ2-1,NA,CASSLTDSEQFF,TGTGCCAGCAGCCTAACGGACTCTGAGCAGTTCTTC
many,TRBV4-2,TRBJ2-7,TRBD2,CASSQVTSNSYEQYF,TGTGCCAGCAGCCAAGTGACTAGCAACTCCTACGAGCAGTACTTC
many,TRBV5-5,TRBJ1-1,TRBD1,CASRRGTGTEAFF,TGTGCCAGCAGAAGAGGGACAGGGACTGAAGCTTTCTTT